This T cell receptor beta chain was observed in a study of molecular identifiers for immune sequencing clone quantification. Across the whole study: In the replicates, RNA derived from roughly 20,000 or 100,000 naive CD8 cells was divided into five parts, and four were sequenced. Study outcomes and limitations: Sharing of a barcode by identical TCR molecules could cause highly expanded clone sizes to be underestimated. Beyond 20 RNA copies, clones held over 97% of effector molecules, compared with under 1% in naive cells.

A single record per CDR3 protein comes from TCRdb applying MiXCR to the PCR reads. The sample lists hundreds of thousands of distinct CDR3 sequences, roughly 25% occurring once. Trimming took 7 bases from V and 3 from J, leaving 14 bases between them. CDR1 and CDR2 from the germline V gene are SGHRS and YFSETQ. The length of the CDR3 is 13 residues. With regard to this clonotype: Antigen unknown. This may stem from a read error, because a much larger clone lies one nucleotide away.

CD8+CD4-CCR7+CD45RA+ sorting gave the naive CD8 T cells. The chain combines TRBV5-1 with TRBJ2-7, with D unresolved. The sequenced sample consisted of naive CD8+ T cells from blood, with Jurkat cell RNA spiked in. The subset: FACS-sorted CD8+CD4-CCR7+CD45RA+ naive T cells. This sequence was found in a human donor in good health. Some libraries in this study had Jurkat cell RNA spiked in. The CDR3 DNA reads TGCGCCAGCGCAGTTGCCTCAGACTACGAGCAGTACTTC. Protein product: CASAVASDYEQYF.